The following is a T cell receptor (beta chain) sequence with its context. V dropped 10 bases and J dropped 0 bases, with 14 bases sitting between them. Germline values: CDR1 MNHNY, CDR2 SVGAGI (reference sequence). This CDR3 region has 14 residues. The protocol was immunoSEQ multiplex PCR, while the TCRdb copy is restricted to in-frame clones and leaves out a portion. The sample shows around 310,000 clones, nearly 90% of them seen only once. This sample was taken from a study of blood T cell repertoires in COVID-19. Looking at the study overall: Some COVID-19 samples were acute and others convalescent; all came from the United States, Italy and Spain.

The receptor was isolated from a woman aged 40 to 49 with COVID-19, enrolled during active disease. The sample comprised peripheral blood. V gene TRBV6-6 combines with J gene TRBJ2-3; D remains ambiguous. The DNA for the CDR3 is TGTGCCACTCGACTGACCCTTAGCACAGATACGCAGTATTTT. It codes for CATRLTLSTDTQYF.